A few counts support the clone carrying this T cell receptor beta chain. The antigen is undetermined. Oncomine TCR Beta short-read sequencing was applied to DNA from cultured CD4+ T cells. It was from cultured CD4+ T cells that genomic DNA was extracted. Via MiXCR, TCRdb re-called the PCR reads, giving one row per CDR3 protein. This sample has 8,000 or so distinct CDR3 sequences, with 20% to 25% found just once. These data belong to a study of vaccination and CD4 T cells after COVID-19. Study summary: In the convalescent group, nasal swab PCR was SARS-CoV-2 positive; under ten cases were mild and one severe. Each control was exposed to a CEFX pool, an HIV-1 Nef pool, or no peptide at all. Each individual in the study obtained two doses of BNT162b2 or mRNA-1273 vaccine.

Treatment of the sample: approximately 9-day PBMC culture with coronavirus spike peptide pools or control peptides (ViraFEST assay). The V end lost 3 bases, the J end lost 0 bases, and 9 bases lay between the germline ends. The germline CDR1 and CDR2 sequences are SGHTA and FQGNSA. The CDR3 has 15 amino acids. Sequencing used CD4+ T cells from blood, cultured in vitro, obtained after SARS-CoV-2 vaccination. The rearrangement uses TRBV7-2 and TRBJ1-3; D not certain. The source of this sequence is a human donor who had recovered from COVID-19. This chain's CDR3 is CASSFRMASGNTIYF. CDR3 DNA: TGTGCCAGCAGCTTCAGGATGGCCTCTGGAAACACCATATATTTT.